The 6 T cell receptor beta chains in this list originate from one sample, sequenced in a study of shared clonotypes between healthy human individuals. The assay was immunoSEQ multiplex PCR, and TCRdb's table has in-frame clones only and misses some. The table lists around 720,000 clones, 73% of them singletons. Sequenced: memory CD4+ T cells sorted from blood. Sample subset: CD45RA-negative fraction. The receptor set was obtained from a woman aged 25-40 years in good health.

The rearrangement uses TRBV6-5 and TRBJ2-7; D gene uncertain. V shed 9 bases and J shed 2 bases, with 17 bases lying between them. Germline assignment: CDR1 MNHEY and CDR2 SVGAGI. CDR3 length: 14 amino acids. CDR3 coding DNA: TGTGCCAGTGCGATGTCGACGGCAACCTACGAGCAGTACTTC. This encodes CASAMSTATYEQYF.

Only a few counts were recorded for this clone. V and J are TRBV6-1 and TRBJ1-5; a possible D gene is TRBD1 (6 bases). Germline CDR1 reads MNHNS; CDR2 reads SASEGT. Trimming stripped 3 bases from V and 4 bases from J, with 10 bases between. This CDR3 is built from 14 residues. Written as DNA, the CDR3 is TGTGCCAGCAGTGATCACAGGGTTAATCAGCCCCAGCATTTT. Protein product: CASSDHRVNQPQHF.

The chain couples TRBV19 to TRBJ2-1; the match to TRBD1 covers 8 bases. CDR3 length: 16 amino acids. CDR1 is LNHDA and CDR2 is SQIVND in the germline V gene (reference sequence). Germline trimming cut 6 bases from V and 5 bases from J; bases unmatched to any gene: 12. The CDR3 DNA follows: TGTGCCAGTAGCCATAGGAACAGGGGGTTTGACAATGAGCAGTTCTTC. Translating gives CASSHRNRGFDNEQFF. Variable domain in full (rest from reference TRBV19 and TRBJ2-1): DGGITQSPKYLFRKEGQNVTLSCEQNLNHDAMYWYRQDPGQGLRLIYYSQIVNDFQKGDIAEGYSVSREKKESFPLTVTSAQKNPTAFYLCASSHRNRGFDNEQFFGPGTRLTVL.

This CDR3 is CASSLRQGSEKLFF. CDR3 coding DNA: TGCGCCAGCAGCCTCCGACAGGGGTCTGAAAAACTGTTTTTT. The chain employs TRBV5-1 and TRBJ1-4; 8 bases fit TRBD1. The CDR3 runs 14 residues. V lost 4 bases to trimming and J lost 7 bases; unmatched junction nucleotides: 6. CDR1 is SGHRS and CDR2 is YFSETQ in the germline V gene.

This clone was counted many times. The genes are TRBV5-1 and TRBJ2-2; 10 positions agree with TRBD2. Trimming removed 5 bases from V and 4 bases from J; junction bases left unmatched: 8. This CDR3 spans 16 amino acids. Germline V gives CDR1 SGHRS, CDR2 YFSETQ. CDR3 coding DNA: TGCGCCAGCAGACCCAGCGGGAGGGCGGGCACCGGGGAGCTGTTTTTT. Protein sequence: CASRPSGRAGTGELFF. The full variable domain, in which reference TRBV5-1 and TRBJ2-2 provide the parts outside the CDR3, is KAGVTQTPRYLIKTRGQQVTLSCSPISGHRSVSWYQQTPGQGLQFLFEYFSETQRNKGNFPGRFSGRQFSNSRSEMNVSTLELGDSALYLCASRPSGRAGTGELFFGEGSRLTVL.

This CDR3 reads CASSEAQGANTEAFF. Here the CDR3 DNA reads TGTGCCAGCAGTGAAGCGCAGGGGGCGAACACTGAAGCTTTCTTT. J is TRBJ1-1 and V is TRBV2; 8 positions agree with TRBD1. The J segment lost 1 base and the V segment lost 0 bases, leaving 1 base of the junction unmatched. Looked up from germline, CDR1 is SNHLY and CDR2 is FYNNEI. The CDR3 is 15 amino acids.